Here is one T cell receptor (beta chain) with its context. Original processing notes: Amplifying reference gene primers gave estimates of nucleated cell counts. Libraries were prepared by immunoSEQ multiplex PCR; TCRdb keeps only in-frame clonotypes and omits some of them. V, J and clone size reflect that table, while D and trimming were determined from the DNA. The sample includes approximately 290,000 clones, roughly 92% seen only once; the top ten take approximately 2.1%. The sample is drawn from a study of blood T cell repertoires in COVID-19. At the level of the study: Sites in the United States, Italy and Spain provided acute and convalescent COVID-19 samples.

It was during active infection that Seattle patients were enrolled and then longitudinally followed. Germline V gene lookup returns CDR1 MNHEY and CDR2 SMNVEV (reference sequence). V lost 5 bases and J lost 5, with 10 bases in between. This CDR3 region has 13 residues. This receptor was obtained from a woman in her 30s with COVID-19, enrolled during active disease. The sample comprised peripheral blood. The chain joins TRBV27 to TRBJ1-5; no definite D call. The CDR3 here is CASSIREYQPQHF. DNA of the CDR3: TGTGCCAGCAGTATAAGGGAGTATCAGCCCCAGCATTTT.